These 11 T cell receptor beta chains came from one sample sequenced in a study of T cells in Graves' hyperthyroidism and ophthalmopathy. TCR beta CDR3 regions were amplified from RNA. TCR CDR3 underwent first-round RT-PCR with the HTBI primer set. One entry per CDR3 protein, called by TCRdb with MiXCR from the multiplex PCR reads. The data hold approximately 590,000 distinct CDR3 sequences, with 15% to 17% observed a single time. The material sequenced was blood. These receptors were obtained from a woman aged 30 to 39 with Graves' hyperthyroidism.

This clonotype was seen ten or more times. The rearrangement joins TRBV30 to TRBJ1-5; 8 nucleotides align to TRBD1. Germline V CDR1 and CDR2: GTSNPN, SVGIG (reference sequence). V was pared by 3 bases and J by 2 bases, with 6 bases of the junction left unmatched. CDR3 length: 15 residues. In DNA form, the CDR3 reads TGTGCCTGGAGGGCGACAGGGGTCGGCAATCAGCCCCAGCATTTT. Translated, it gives CAWRATGVGNQPQHF.

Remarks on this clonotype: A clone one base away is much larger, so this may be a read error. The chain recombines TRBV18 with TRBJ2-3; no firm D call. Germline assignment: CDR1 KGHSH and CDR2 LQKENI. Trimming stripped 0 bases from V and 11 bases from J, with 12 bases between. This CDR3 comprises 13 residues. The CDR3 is CASSPPTARMQYF. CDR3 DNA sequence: TGTGCCAGCTCACCACCCACCGCCAGGATGCAGTATTTT.

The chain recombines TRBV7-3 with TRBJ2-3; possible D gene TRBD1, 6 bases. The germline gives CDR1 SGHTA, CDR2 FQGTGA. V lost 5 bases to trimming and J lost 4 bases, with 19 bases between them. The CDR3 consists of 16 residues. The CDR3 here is CASSPGSQGSSDTQYF. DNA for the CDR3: TGTGCCAGCAGCCCCGGGTCGCAGGGGTCGTCAGATACGCAGTATTTT.

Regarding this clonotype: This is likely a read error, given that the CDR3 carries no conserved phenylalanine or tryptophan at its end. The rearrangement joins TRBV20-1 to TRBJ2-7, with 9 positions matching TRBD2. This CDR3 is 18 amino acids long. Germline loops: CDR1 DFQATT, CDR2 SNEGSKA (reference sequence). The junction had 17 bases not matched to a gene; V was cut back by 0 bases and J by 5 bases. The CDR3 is CSAREDRGLVAGDHEQYL. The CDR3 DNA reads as TGCAGTGCTAGAGAGGATCGGGGTCTGGTAGCGGGAGACCACGAGCAGTACCTC.

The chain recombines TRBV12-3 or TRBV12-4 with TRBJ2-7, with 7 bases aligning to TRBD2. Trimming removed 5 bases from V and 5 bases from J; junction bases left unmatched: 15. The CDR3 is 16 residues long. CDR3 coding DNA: TGTGCCAGCAGTCCCCAAGCGGGGAGGGCCCAGAACGAGCAGTACTTC. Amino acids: CASSPQAGRAQNEQYF.

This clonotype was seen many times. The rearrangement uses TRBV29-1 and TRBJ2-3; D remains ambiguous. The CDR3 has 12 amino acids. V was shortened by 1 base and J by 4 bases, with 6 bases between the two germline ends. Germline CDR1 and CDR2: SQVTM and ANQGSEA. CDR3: CSVEGVADTQYF. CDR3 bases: TGCAGCGTTGAAGGGGTCGCAGATACGCAGTATTTT.

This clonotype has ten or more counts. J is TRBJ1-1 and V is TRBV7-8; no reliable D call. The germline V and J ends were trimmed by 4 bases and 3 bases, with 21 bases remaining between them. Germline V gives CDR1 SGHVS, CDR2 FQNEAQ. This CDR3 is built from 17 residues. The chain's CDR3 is CASSSSLSTLMDTEAFF. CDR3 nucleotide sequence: TGTGCCAGCAGCTCCTCTTTATCCACGCTGATGGACACTGAAGCTTTCTTT.

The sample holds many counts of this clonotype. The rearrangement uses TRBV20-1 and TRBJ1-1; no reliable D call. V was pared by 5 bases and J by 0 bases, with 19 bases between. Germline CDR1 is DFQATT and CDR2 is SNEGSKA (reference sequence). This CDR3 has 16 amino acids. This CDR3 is CSALYPRGGMNTEAFF. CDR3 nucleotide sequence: TGCAGTGCTCTCTATCCTCGGGGAGGCATGAACACTGAAGCTTTCTTT.

This chain's CDR3 is CASRAKLAGVVNEQFF. In DNA, the CDR3 is TGTGCCAGCAGAGCCAAACTAGCGGGAGTTGTAAATGAGCAGTTCTTC. This chain joins TRBV2 and TRBJ2-1; 11 bases match TRBD2. After removal of 6 bases from V and 7 bases from J, the junction contained 11 bases not matched to a gene. Germline CDR1 reads SNHLY; CDR2 reads FYNNEI. The CDR3 is 16 amino acids.

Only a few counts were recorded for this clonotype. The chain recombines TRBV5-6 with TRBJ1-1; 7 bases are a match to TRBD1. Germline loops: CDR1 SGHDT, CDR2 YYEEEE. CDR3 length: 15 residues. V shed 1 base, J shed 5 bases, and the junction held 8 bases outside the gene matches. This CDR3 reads CASSLKGAPFTEAFF. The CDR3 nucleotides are TGTGCCAGCAGCTTGAAGGGGGCCCCTTTTACTGAAGCTTTCTTT. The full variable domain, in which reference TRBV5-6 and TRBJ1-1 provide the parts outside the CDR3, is DAGVTQSPTHLIKTRGQQVTLRCSPKSGHDTVSWYQQALGQGPQFIFQYYEEEERQRGNFPDRFSGHQFPNYSSELNVNALLLGDSALYLCASSLKGAPFTEAFFGQGTRLTVV.

The CDR3 protein is CASSLAEGLGILFF. The CDR3 nucleotides read TGTGCCAGCAGCTTAGCGGAGGGACTTGGGATTTTGTTCTTC. The chain uses TRBV7-2 and TRBJ2-1; D is perhaps TRBD2 (6 bases). The germline gives CDR1 SGHTA, CDR2 FQGNSA. The CDR3 contains 14 residues. Trimming pared 0 bases from V and 15 bases from J, leaving 18 bases between.